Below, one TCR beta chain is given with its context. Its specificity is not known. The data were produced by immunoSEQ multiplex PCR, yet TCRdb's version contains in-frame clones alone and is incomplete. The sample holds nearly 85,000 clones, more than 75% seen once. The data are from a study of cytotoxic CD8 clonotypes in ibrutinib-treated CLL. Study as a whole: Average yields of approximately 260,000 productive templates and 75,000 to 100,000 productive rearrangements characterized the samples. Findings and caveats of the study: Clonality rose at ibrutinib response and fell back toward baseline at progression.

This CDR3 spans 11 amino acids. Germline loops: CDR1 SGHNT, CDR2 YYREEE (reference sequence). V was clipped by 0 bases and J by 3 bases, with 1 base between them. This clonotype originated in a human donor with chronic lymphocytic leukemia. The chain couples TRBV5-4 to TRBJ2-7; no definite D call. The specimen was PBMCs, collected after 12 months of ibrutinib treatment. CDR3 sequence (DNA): TGTGCCAGCAGCTTGGGCTACGAGCAGTACTTC. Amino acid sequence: CASSLGYEQYF.